This T cell receptor (beta chain) derives from a study of cytomegalovirus exposure and HLA in healthy donors. Background on the study: An early data release held some 85 million unique TCRs from HLA-typed donors. Study-level results: It emerged from a later analysis that several of the most significant clusters appeared to be linked to common viral pathogens. A few CMV-associated chains were confirmed in vitro to be specific for CMV antigens.

Use of 60 Vbeta and 13 Jbeta primers characterized the PCR. Using immunoSEQ multiplex PCR, the repertoire was profiled, and TCRdb retains in-frame clones only, with some absent. The repertoire holds approximately 240,000 clones, with around four fifths as singletons. In germline, CDR1 is LNHDA, CDR2 SQIVND (reference sequence). Trimming removed 8 bases from V and 2 bases from J; junction bases left unmatched: 6. CDR3 length: 14 residues. On this clone: The antigen remains unidentified.

The genes are TRBV19 and TRBJ1-5; TRBD1 agrees at 7 bases. The sequence was obtained from a woman between 55 and 75 years old in good health and CMV-seropositive. Sequencing was performed on PBMCs. The CDR3 here is CASWATGGNQPQHF. Written as DNA, the CDR3 is TGTGCCAGTTGGGCCACAGGGGGCAATCAGCCCCAGCATTTT. The whole variable domain, remainder taken from reference TRBV19 and TRBJ1-5, is DGGITQSPKYLFRKEGQNVTLSCEQNLNHDAMYWYRQDPGQGLRLIYYSQIVNDFQKGDIAEGYSVSREKKESFPLTVTSAQKNPTAFYLCASWATGGNQPQHFGDGTRLSIL.